This T cell receptor beta chain was captured by sequencing in a study of blood T cell repertoires in COVID-19. Across the whole study: PBMCs, B-cell-depleted T cells, or T cells were the source of the cDNA or gDNA that made up the material.

The junction had 11 bases not matched to a gene; V was cut back by 8 bases and J by 7 bases. The germline gives CDR1 SGHVS, CDR2 FQNEAQ. The CDR3 totals 15 residues. Method: immunoSEQ multiplex PCR; TCRdb's copy keeps in-frame clones and lacks some. The sample holds 100,000 to 150,000 clones; more than 85% are singletons and the top ten take less than 4.5%. The rearrangement joins TRBV7-8 to TRBJ2-2; 9 bases align to TRBD2. The TCR originated in a man aged 55-75 years with COVID-19, enrolled during active disease. Sequenced sample: peripheral blood. DNA of the CDR3: TGTGCCAGCCGAAATCTAGCGGGGCGGCACGGGGAGCTGTTTTTT. This codes for CASRNLAGRHGELFF.